This T cell receptor (beta chain) was recovered during a study of blood T cells in healthy people across ages. A note on this clonotype: The antigen remains undetermined.

Notes on the study in general: A roughly linear age-dependent decrease characterized TCR beta diversity per million T cells. Greater diversity and more naive CD4+ cells were seen in long-lived donors than in aged donors.

Alongside a J-beta primer mix, a sample-barcoded 5' primer served in a second PCR lasting about 7 to 11 cycles. TCRdb reanalysed the 5' RACE reads using MiXCR and keeps one entry per CDR3 protein. The table shows around 1.1 million distinct CDR3 sequences, with about two fifths occurring only once. Sequencing was done on a sample of blood. The sequence was collected from a man aged 18 to 29 in good health.

The CDR3 DNA sequence: TGTGCCAGCAGTTACTGGGGCAATGAGCAGTACTTC. Its translation: CASSYWGNEQYF. The rearrangement joins TRBV6-5 to TRBJ2-7, with D perhaps TRBD1 (5 bases). V was trimmed by 1 base and J by 7 bases, leaving 8 bases between them. From germline, CDR1 is MNHEY and CDR2 SVGAGI. This CDR3 has 12 residues.